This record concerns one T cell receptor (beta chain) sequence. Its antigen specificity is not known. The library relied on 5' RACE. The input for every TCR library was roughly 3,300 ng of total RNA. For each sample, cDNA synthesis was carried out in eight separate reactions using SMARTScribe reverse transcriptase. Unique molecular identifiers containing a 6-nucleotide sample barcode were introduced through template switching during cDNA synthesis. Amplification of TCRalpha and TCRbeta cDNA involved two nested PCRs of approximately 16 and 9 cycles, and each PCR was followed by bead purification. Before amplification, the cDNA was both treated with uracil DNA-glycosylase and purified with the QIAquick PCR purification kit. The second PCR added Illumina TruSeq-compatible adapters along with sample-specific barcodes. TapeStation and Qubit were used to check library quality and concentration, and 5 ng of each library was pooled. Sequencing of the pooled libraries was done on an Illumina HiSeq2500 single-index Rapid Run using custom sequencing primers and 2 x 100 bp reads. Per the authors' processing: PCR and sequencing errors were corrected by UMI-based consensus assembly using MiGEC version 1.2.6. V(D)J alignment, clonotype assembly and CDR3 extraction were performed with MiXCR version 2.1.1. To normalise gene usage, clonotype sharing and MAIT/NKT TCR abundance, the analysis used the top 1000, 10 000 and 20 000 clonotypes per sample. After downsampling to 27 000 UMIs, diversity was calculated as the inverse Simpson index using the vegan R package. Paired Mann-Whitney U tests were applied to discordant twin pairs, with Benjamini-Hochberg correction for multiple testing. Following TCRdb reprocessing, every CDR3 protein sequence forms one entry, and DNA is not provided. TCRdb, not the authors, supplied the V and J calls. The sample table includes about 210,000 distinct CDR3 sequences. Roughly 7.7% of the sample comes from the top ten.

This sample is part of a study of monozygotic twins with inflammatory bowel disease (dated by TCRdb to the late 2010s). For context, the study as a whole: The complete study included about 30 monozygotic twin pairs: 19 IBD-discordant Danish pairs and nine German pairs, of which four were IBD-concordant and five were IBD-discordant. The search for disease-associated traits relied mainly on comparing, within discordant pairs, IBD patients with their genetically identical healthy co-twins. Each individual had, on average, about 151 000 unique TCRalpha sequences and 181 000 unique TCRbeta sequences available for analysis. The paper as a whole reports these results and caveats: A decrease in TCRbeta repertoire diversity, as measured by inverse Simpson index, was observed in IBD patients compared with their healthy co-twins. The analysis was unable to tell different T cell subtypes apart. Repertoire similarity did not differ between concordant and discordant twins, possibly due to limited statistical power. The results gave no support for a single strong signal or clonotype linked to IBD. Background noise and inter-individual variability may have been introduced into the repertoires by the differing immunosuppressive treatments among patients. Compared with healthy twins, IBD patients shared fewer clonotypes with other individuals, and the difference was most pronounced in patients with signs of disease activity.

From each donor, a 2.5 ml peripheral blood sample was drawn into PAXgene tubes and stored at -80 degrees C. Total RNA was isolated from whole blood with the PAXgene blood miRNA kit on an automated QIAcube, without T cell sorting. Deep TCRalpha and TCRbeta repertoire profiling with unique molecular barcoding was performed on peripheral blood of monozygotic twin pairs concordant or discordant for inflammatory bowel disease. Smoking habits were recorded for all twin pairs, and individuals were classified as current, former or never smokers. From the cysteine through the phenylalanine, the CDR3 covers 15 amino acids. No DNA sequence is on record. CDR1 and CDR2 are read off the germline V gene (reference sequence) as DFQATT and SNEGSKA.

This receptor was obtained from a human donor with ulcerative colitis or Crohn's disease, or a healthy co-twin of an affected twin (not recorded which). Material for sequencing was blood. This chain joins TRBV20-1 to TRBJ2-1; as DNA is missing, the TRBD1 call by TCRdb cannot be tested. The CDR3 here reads CSARDEGAYYNEQFF.